This entry lists 22 T cell receptor beta chains sequenced from one sample in a study of blood T cell repertoires in COVID-19. Assay: immunoSEQ multiplex PCR; the TCRdb copy retains only in-frame clones and omits some. Among over 250,000 clones listed, approximately 86% were seen once. Sequenced: peripheral blood. Receptor source: a woman in her 70s with COVID-19, enrolled during active disease.

This chain joins TRBV7-9 and TRBJ1-2; tentative D call: TRBD1 (5 bases). V gave up 3 bases and J gave up 0 bases, with 5 bases separating them. From germline, CDR1 is SEHNR and CDR2 FQNEAQ (reference sequence). This CDR3 region has 13 residues. CDR3 sequence reads: CASSLDTNYGYTF. CDR3 nucleotides: TGTGCCAGCAGCTTGGACACTAACTATGGCTACACCTTC.

The V and J genes are TRBV19 and TRBJ2-1; 10 nucleotides line up with TRBD1. The CDR3 is 14 residues long. Germline values: CDR1 LNHDA, CDR2 SQIVND (reference sequence). V lost 8 bases to trimming and J lost 8 bases; unmatched junction nucleotides: 9. In nucleotides, the CDR3 is TGTGCCAGTGGGACAGGGGTCGGGGCGGATGAGCAGTTCTTC. Protein product: CASGTGVGADEQFF. Together with reference TRBV19 and TRBJ2-1, the CDR3 gives the full variable domain: DGGITQSPKYLFRKEGQNVTLSCEQNLNHDAMYWYRQDPGQGLRLIYYSQIVNDFQKGDIAEGYSVSREKKESFPLTVTSAQKNPTAFYLCASGTGVGADEQFFGPGTRLTVL.

V is TRBV28 and J is TRBJ1-3, with a weak D call TRBD1 (5 bases). This CDR3 has 14 residues. Germline-derived CDR1 and CDR2 are MDHEN and SYDVKM. Trimming took 5 bases from V and 2 from J, leaving 10 bases between them. CDR3 region: CASSTQGTGNTIYF. DNA for the CDR3: TGTGCCAGCAGTACGCAGGGAACTGGAAACACCATATATTTT.

This clone was detected only once. The V call is TRBV29-1, the J call TRBJ2-3, with 10 bases fitting TRBD1. This CDR3 has 15 amino acids. Trimming removed 6 bases from V and 5 bases from J; junction bases left unmatched: 11. In germline, CDR1 is SQVTM, CDR2 ANQGSEA. The CDR3 DNA reads TGCAGCGTCCCGTTGAGGGACAGGGGTGGAGATACGCAGTATTTT. It specifies CSVPLRDRGGDTQYF.

The V call is TRBV4-3, the J call TRBJ2-3; TRBD1 might be the D (5 bases). From germline, CDR1 is LGHNA and CDR2 YSLEER. The CDR3 runs to 14 residues. Trimming stripped 1 base from V and 5 bases from J, with 10 bases between. The CDR3 reads CASSQGGSGDTQYF. CDR3 bases: TGCGCCAGCAGCCAAGGGGGCTCGGGAGATACGCAGTATTTT.

The chain uses TRBV29-1 and TRBJ1-3; perhaps TRBD1 as D (6 bases). The CDR3 is 13 amino acids. Germline loops: CDR1 SQVTM, CDR2 ANQGSEA. Trimming removed 7 bases from V and 0 bases from J, with 10 bases in between. The CDR3 nucleotides are TGCAGCGGGTACAGGGACTCTGGAAACACCATATATTTT. It encodes CSGYRDSGNTIYF.

The genes are TRBV5-1 and TRBJ1-5; 8 nucleotides align to TRBD1. The V segment lost 3 bases and the J segment 4 bases; nucleotides outside the gene matches: 6. The CDR3 is made up of 15 amino acids. Germline CDR1 SGHRS, CDR2 YFSETQ. The CDR3 here is CASSWGTGINQPQHF. CDR3 in DNA: TGCGCCAGCAGCTGGGGGACAGGAATAAATCAGCCCCAGCATTTT.

The J gene is TRBJ2-3, the V gene TRBV23-1; D is perhaps TRBD1 (6 bases). TRBV23-1 is an ORF; its function is uncertain. V was shortened by 3 bases and J by 2 bases, with 15 bases between the two germline ends. This CDR3 is built from 16 residues. The CDR3 region is CASSHLRDILTDTQYF. The CDR3 bases are TGCGCCAGCAGTCACCTCCGGGACATCCTCACAGATACGCAGTATTTT.

The V call is TRBV4-3, the J call TRBJ1-2; TRBD1 is a possible D gene (6 bases). The germline V gene encodes CDR1 LGHNA and CDR2 YSLEER. The CDR3 sequence is 18 residues long. Trimming took 1 base from V and 5 from J, leaving 23 bases between them. The CDR3 DNA sequence: TGCGCCAGCAGCCAAGGTGTAGACAAACAGGGAATAAGATATGGCTACACCTTC. It yields the protein CASSQGVDKQGIRYGYTF.

Worth noting for this clone: This sample also contains other DNA sequences that code for the same CDR3. The chain recombines TRBV5-1 with TRBJ2-7; D is ambiguous. The CDR3 totals 13 residues. Trimming shortened V by 0 bases and J by 1 base, and 5 bases separated the two germline ends. Germline-derived CDR1 and CDR2 are SGHRS and YFSETQ. The CDR3 DNA reads as TGCGCCAGCAGCTTGGACGGTTCCTACGAGCAGTACTTC. Translating it yields CASSLDGSYEQYF. Full variable domain (remainder filled in from reference TRBV5-1 and TRBJ2-7): KAGVTQTPRYLIKTRGQQVTLSCSPISGHRSVSWYQQTPGQGLQFLFEYFSETQRNKGNFPGRFSGRQFSNSRSEMNVSTLELGDSALYLCASSLDGSYEQYFGPGTRLTVT.

V is TRBV5-8 and J is TRBJ1-5, with a weak D call TRBD1 (6 bases). V was trimmed by 0 bases and J by 6 bases, leaving 16 bases between them. The CDR3 has 16 amino acids. Germline loops: CDR1 SGHTS, CDR2 YDEGEE. The CDR3 protein is CASSLGYGGAGQPQHF. The CDR3 DNA follows: TGTGCCAGCAGCTTGGGCTATGGGGGGGCAGGTCAGCCCCAGCATTTT.

V usage is TRBV10-3 and J usage is TRBJ2-7; tentatively, D is TRBD1 (6 bases). V lost 4 bases and J 0 bases, leaving 10 bases between the germline ends. CDR3 size: 14 residues. Germline loops: CDR1 ENHRY, CDR2 SYGVKD. CDR3 amino acids: CAISGTGSSYEQYF. CDR3 in DNA: TGTGCCATCAGTGGTACAGGGAGCTCCTACGAGCAGTACTTC.

This clone came up once. The V and J genes are TRBV7-9 and TRBJ2-2; maybe TRBD1 (5 bases). Trimming took off 7 bases at V and 6 bases at J, with 12 bases between the two ends. Germline CDR1 reads SEHNR; CDR2 reads FQNEAQ (reference sequence). The CDR3 is made up of 13 amino acids. CDR3 sequence reads: CASNQGPAGELFF. CDR3 DNA: TGTGCCAGCAATCAGGGCCCTGCCGGGGAGCTGTTTTTT. Full variable domain (outside the CDR3, taken from reference TRBV7-9 and TRBJ2-2): DTGVSQNPRHKITKRGQNVTFRCDPISEHNRLYWYRQTLGQGPEFLTYFQNEAQLEKSRLLSDRFSAERPKGSFSTLEIQRTEQGDSAMYLCASNQGPAGELFFGEGSRLTVL.

The rearrangement uses TRBV7-2 and TRBJ2-3; maybe TRBD2 (6 bases). The CDR3 loop spans 15 amino acids. Germline lookup yields CDR1 SGHTA and CDR2 FQGNSA. Trimming removed 1 base at V and 4 bases at J, with 12 bases between. Here the CDR3 reads CASSLGLDDADTQYF. The CDR3 DNA is TGTGCCAGCAGCTTAGGACTAGACGACGCAGATACGCAGTATTTT.

The sample holds one count of this clone. The rearrangement uses TRBV21-1 and TRBJ1-1. TRBV21-1 is a listed pseudogene. The CDR3 is 16 residues long. The CDR3 DNA reads as TGTGCCAGCAGCAAAGCTGGAGGGACGGAGAACACTGAAGCTTTCTTT. This sequence encodes CASSKAGGTENTEAFF.

The rearrangement joins TRBV28 to TRBJ2-1, with 7 bases fitting TRBD1. The CDR3 is 15 amino acids. The junction had 11 bases not matched to a gene; V was cut back by 6 bases and J by 6 bases. Germline V gene data show CDR1 as MDHEN and CDR2 as SYDVKM. The CDR3 DNA sequence: TGTGCCAGCAGCCTTAACAGGGGATGGGGCAATGAGCAGTTCTTC. Its translation is CASSLNRGWGNEQFF.

The chain employs TRBV7-2 and TRBJ2-3; 13 positions match TRBD2. The CDR3 length is 16 residues. Trimming took 4 bases from V and 7 from J; bases not matched to a gene: 8. The germline CDR1 and CDR2 sequences are SGHTA and FQGNSA. In DNA form, the CDR3 reads TGTGCCAGCAGCTCGACTAGCGGGGGGCCGGTGTATACGCAGTATTTT. The encoded protein is CASSSTSGGPVYTQYF.

The V and J genes are TRBV7-9 and TRBJ1-1; 7 bases map to TRBD1. J lost 3 bases, V lost 5 bases, and 6 bases had no gene match. The CDR3 sequence is 14 residues long. The germline V gene encodes CDR1 SEHNR and CDR2 FQNEAQ (reference sequence). The CDR3 region is CASSRQGVDTEAFF. CDR3 in DNA: TGTGCCAGCAGCCGACAGGGCGTTGACACTGAAGCTTTCTTT. Drawing the rest from reference TRBV7-9 and TRBJ1-1, the complete variable domain is DTGVSQNPRHKITKRGQNVTFRCDPISEHNRLYWYRQTLGQGPEFLTYFQNEAQLEKSRLLSDRFSAERPKGSFSTLEIQRTEQGDSAMYLCASSRQGVDTEAFFGQGTRLTVV.

The chain uses TRBV10-3 and TRBJ1-2; TRBD1 is a possible D gene (5 bases). The CDR3 runs to 12 residues. In germline, CDR1 is ENHRY, CDR2 SYGVKD. V was pared by 6 bases and J by 8 bases, with 13 bases between. The CDR3 loop reads CAISNYRSGYTF. CDR3 nucleotides: TGTGCCATCAGCAACTACAGGAGCGGCTACACCTTC.

This chain uses TRBV2 with TRBJ2-1; 7 bases match TRBD2. With 2 bases clipped from V and 0 bases from J, the junction kept 7 bases outside the gene matches. The CDR3 covers 17 residues. Germline V gene sequence: CDR1 SNHLY, CDR2 FYNNEI. The CDR3 nucleotides are TGTGCCAGCAGTGAACTAGCGGCGCTGAGCTCCTACAATGAGCAGTTCTTC. Translation: CASSELAALSSYNEQFF.

This clone appeared a single time. CDR3 nucleotide sequence: TGTGCCAGCAGCTTACCCGGAGGGGTACGGAACACTGAAGCTTTCTTT. It translates to CASSLPGGVRNTEAFF. The V and J genes are TRBV7-9 and TRBJ1-1; D is perhaps TRBD1 (5 bases). This CDR3 spans 16 amino acids. Looked up from germline, CDR1 is SEHNR and CDR2 is FQNEAQ (reference sequence). Trimming cost V 2 bases and J 1 base, with 14 bases left between them.

The chain couples TRBV14 to TRBJ2-7; unclear D gene. CDR3 length: 11 amino acids. The V and J ends lost 3 bases and 2 bases respectively, with 2 bases between them. Germline lookup yields CDR1 SGHDN and CDR2 FVKESK. DNA for the CDR3: TGTGCCAGCAGCCACGCCTACGAGCAGTACTTC. As protein: CASSHAYEQYF.